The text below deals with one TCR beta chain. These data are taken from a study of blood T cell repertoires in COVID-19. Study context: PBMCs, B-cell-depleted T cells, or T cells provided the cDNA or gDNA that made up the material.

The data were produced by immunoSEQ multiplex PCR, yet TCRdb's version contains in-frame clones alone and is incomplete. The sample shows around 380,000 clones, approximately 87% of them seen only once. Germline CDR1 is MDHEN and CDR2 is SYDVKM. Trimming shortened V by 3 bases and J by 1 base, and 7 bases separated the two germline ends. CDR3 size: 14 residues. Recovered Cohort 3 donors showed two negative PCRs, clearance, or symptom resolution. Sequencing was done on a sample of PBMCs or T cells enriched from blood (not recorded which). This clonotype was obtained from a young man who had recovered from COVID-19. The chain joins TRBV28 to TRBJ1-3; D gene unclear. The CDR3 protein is CASSLAGSGNTIYF. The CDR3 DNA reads TGTGCCAGCAGTTTGGCGGGTTCTGGAAACACCATATATTTT.